Listed below are T cell receptor beta chains from one sample, sequenced in a study of cytomegalovirus exposure and HLA in healthy donors. Measured with immunoSEQ multiplex PCR; TCRdb has only the in-frame clones, and not every one. This sample yields about 120,000 clones, of which nearly 90% are seen a single time; around 1.3% belongs to the top ten. Material: PBMCs. All receptors derive from a woman aged 18-30 years in good health and CMV-seronegative. The CDR3 runs from the conserved cysteine through the conserved F or W. Where a row states a size, it is once, few, many or the class of an expanded clone; other rows omit it.

v_call,clone_size,j_call,cdr3_aa
TRBV7-9,few,TRBJ1-1,CASSLTWTGLNTEAFF
TRBV10-3,.,TRBJ2-3,CAISAAGSSNTDTQYF
TRBV6-5,.,TRBJ2-3,CASSYLNGGSDTQYF
TRBV5-1,once,TRBJ1-3,CASSIGQFLSGNTIYF
TRBV14,.,TRBJ1-3,CASSQDRTNTIYF
TRBV15,.,TRBJ2-7,CATSRDSVLLRGEQYF
TRBV5-6,.,TRBJ1-1,CAITGTRATEAFF
TRBV2,.,TRBJ2-1,CASSDLSGAAPVEQFF
TRBV5-1,.,TRBJ2-5,CASSLLAGGGETQYF
TRBV5-6,.,TRBJ2-5,CASSLSGRETQYF
TRBV2,.,TRBJ1-4,CASRTGRGPTNEKLFF
TRBV6-5,few,TRBJ2-7,CASSWRHGAYEQYF
TRBV5-1,.,TRBJ2-7,CASSLVGGTGSDQYF
TRBV6-1,.,TRBJ2-2,CASRRTVGELFF
TRBV6-1,.,TRBJ2-3,CASSEVGSGSTDTQYF
TRBV19,.,TRBJ2-3,CASSIGHTDTQYF
TRBV28,.,TRBJ1-4,CASSEGPRDRKIGGKLFF
TRBV7-3,.,TRBJ2-3,CASSSAGGQADTQYF
TRBV5-1,.,TRBJ2-1,CASSLGTAYNEQFF
TRBV10-3,.,TRBJ1-1,CATLPGGNTEAFF
TRBV5-1,.,TRBJ2-2,CASSLFAGGNTGELFF
TRBV27,.,TRBJ2-7,CASSLSNLRGSPVYEQYF
TRBV9,.,TRBJ2-1,CASSVGDSYNEQFF
TRBV5-1,.,TRBJ1-4,CASRQGQRGEKLFF
TRBV19,.,TRBJ2-1,CASSLAGGASYNEQFF
TRBV2,.,TRBJ1-4,CASGPDRVREKLFF
TRBV7-9,.,TRBJ2-6,CASSFLGTARFHRANVLTF
TRBV2,.,TRBJ1-2,CASSEVARNYGYTF
TRBV29-1,.,TRBJ2-1,CSVARDRVSYNEQFF
TRBV4-2,once,TRBJ2-7,CASSQGVGGSYEQYF
TRBV6-1,.,TRBJ1-2,CASRLPGFVYGYTF
TRBV5-1,.,TRBJ2-5,CASGGLEETQYF
TRBV15,.,TRBJ2-3,CATSRDKGQGLDTQYF
TRBV11-1,.,TRBJ2-3,CASSYGRGGWTDTQYF
TRBV7-8,.,TRBJ2-7,CASSPGRGWEYEQYF
TRBV5-1,.,TRBJ2-1,CASSWTSGGAYEQFF
TRBV2,.,TRBJ1-5,CASRGDGSNQPQHF
TRBV9,.,TRBJ2-7,CASSVGQGHYEQYF
TRBV29-1,.,TRBJ2-7,CSVEGQDSYEQYF
TRBV7-9,.,TRBJ1-2,CASSSGTLIYGYTF
TRBV6-5,few,TRBJ1-6,CASQQRINNNSPLHF
TRBV7-9,.,TRBJ2-7,CASGSDRGPSYEQYF